Below are 16 T cell receptor beta chains sequenced from a single sample in a study of shared clonotypes between healthy human individuals. The method was immunoSEQ multiplex PCR; TCRdb's version includes in-frame clones alone and lacks a portion of them. Of about 700,000 clones listed, around 92% are singletons. CD45RO-negative CD8 cells positively selected for CCR7 made up the naive population, which excluded terminally differentiated effector memory CD45RA+ cells. Material for sequencing was naive CD8+ T cells sorted from blood. These receptors were taken from a man aged 25-45 years in good health.

The chain is built from TRBV9 and TRBJ2-2, with D unclear. The CDR3 is 17 amino acids. V was cut by 0 bases and J by 5 bases, with 17 bases left in between. Per the germline V gene, CDR1 is SGDLS and CDR2 is YYNGEE. CDR3 in DNA: TGTGCCAGCAGCGTAGTAGTATGGGATATGGGTACCGGGGAGCTGTTTTTT. Amino acid sequence: CASSVVVWDMGTGELFF.

This rearrangement joins TRBV14 to TRBJ2-7, with TRBD2 matching over 7 bases. The V segment lost 1 base and the J segment 2 bases; nucleotides outside the gene matches: 8. CDR3 length: 16 amino acids. Germline V gives CDR1 SGHDN, CDR2 FVKESK. In DNA form, the CDR3 reads TGTGCCAGCAGCCAAGGGGCTCGCGGGAGTACCTACGAGCAGTACTTC. It is translated as CASSQGARGSTYEQYF. Looking up the rest from reference TRBV14 and TRBJ2-7 gives the full variable domain: EAGVTQFPSHSVIEKGQTVTLRCDPISGHDNLYWYRRVMGKEIKFLLHFVKESKQDESGMPNNRFLAERTGGTYSTLKVQPAELEDSGVYFCASSQGARGSTYEQYFGPGTRLTVT.

The rearrangement joins TRBV11-2 to TRBJ2-7; D remains ambiguous. Germline CDR1 SGHAT, CDR2 FQNNGV. The CDR3 length is 15 residues. V was pared by 7 bases and J by 3 bases, with 19 bases between. The CDR3 region is CASTLNHLRHYEQYF. The DNA of the CDR3 is TGTGCCAGCACCCTAAATCATCTAAGGCACTACGAGCAGTACTTC. The full variable domain, its missing parts supplied by reference TRBV11-2 and TRBJ2-7, is EAGVAQSPRYKIIEKRQSVAFWCNPISGHATLYWYQQILGQGPKLLIQFQNNGVVDDSQLPKDRFSAERLKGVDSTLKIQPAKLEDSAVYLCASTLNHLRHYEQYFGPGTRLTVT.

The V gene is TRBV7-8, the J gene TRBJ2-1; 12 bases align to TRBD2. This CDR3 comprises 15 residues. Losses at the gene ends were 1 base for V and 9 bases for J; bases not matched to a gene: 4. CDR1 and CDR2 (germline): SGHVS, FQNEAQ. The CDR3 reads CASSLEASGRVEQFF. The CDR3 DNA reads TGTGCCAGCAGCTTAGAAGCTAGCGGGAGGGTTGAGCAGTTCTTC.

V gene TRBV11-3 combines with J gene TRBJ2-1, with D possibly being TRBD2 (6 bases). The germline V gene encodes CDR1 SGHNT and CDR2 YENEEA. The CDR3 covers 17 residues. Trimming stripped 0 bases from V and 0 bases from J, with 12 bases between. CDR3 bases: TGTGCCAGCAGCTTAGATCTGCGGGGTAGCTCCTACAATGAGCAGTTCTTC. Amino acid sequence: CASSLDLRGSSYNEQFF.

The V gene is TRBV6-5, the J gene TRBJ2-6; D ambiguous. The CDR3 extends over 14 amino acids. V dropped 6 bases and J dropped 3 bases, with 9 bases sitting between them. CDR1 is MNHEY, CDR2 SVGAGI, per germline. DNA of the CDR3: TGTGCCAGCAGCCGTTCCGTTGGGGCCAACGTCCTGACTTTC. It translates to CASSRSVGANVLTF.

This chain uses TRBV14 with TRBJ2-7, with unresolved D. Per the germline V gene, CDR1 is SGHDN and CDR2 is FVKESK. The V end was cut by 1 base, the J end by 3 bases, with 10 bases between. This CDR3 has 14 amino acids. CDR3 region: CASSQGSGFYEQYF. The DNA of the CDR3 is TGTGCCAGCAGCCAAGGGTCAGGATTCTACGAGCAGTACTTC.

The chain carries TRBV5-1 and TRBJ2-2; no clear D gene. V lost 2 bases and J lost 7, with 12 bases in between. The CDR3 has 14 residues. Germline-derived CDR1 and CDR2 are SGHRS and YFSETQ. The CDR3 loop is CASSFDGDIGELFF. DNA for the CDR3: TGCGCCAGCAGCTTCGACGGCGATATCGGGGAGCTGTTTTTT.

J is TRBJ2-7 and V is TRBV7-9, with D hard to call. The end of the DNA is better explained by TRBJ2-1, so the J call may be wrong. This CDR3 is 15 amino acids long. CDR1 and CDR2 (germline): SEHNR, FQNEAQ (reference sequence). CDR3: CASSLEQRSPYEQFF. In DNA form, the CDR3 reads TGTGCCAGCAGCTTAGAACAGAGGTCACCCTACGAGCAGTTCTTC.

V usage is TRBV29-1 and J usage is TRBJ2-5; D is unresolved. This CDR3 is built from 12 residues. The germline CDR1 and CDR2 sequences are SQVTM and ANQGSEA. Trimming removed 4 bases from V and 1 base from J, with 7 bases in between. The CDR3 region has the DNA TGCAGCGTTGGGGAATTCCAAGAGACCCAGTACTTC. Residues: CSVGEFQETQYF.

Details on this clone: Other DNA variants within this sample encode the same CDR3. The chain couples TRBV5-6 to TRBJ2-3; no clear D. Germline loops: CDR1 SGHDT, CDR2 YYEEEE. This CDR3 spans 14 amino acids. The ends were cut back, 0 bases at V and 0 bases at J, with 5 bases in the middle. The DNA of the CDR3 is TGTGCCAGCAGCTTGGTGGCTAGCACAGATACGCAGTATTTT. Protein sequence: CASSLVASTDTQYF.

Points on this clone: This sample also contains other DNA sequences that code for the same CDR3. The chain links TRBV5-5 to TRBJ2-7; 11 nucleotides agree with TRBD2. This CDR3 has 15 residues. From germline, CDR1 is SGHKS and CDR2 YYEKEE (reference sequence). V was clipped by 4 bases and J by 3 bases; unmatched bases: 6. CDR3 nucleotide sequence: TGTGCCAGCAGCCCGCTAGCGGGAGGACTCTACGAGCAGTACTTC. As protein: CASSPLAGGLYEQYF.

This chain links TRBV27 with TRBJ2-1, with 9 bases aligning to TRBD2. This CDR3 spans 20 amino acids. Germline V gives CDR1 MNHEY, CDR2 SMNVEV (reference sequence). With V trimmed by 6 bases and J by 0 bases, 18 bases remained unmatched. CDR3 nucleotides: TGTGCCAGCAGAAATATCCCCGCCGGCGGGAGGGCTCTCTCCTACAATGAGCAGTTCTTC. Residues: CASRNIPAGGRALSYNEQFF.

The J gene is TRBJ1-5, the V gene TRBV11-3; 8 bases are shared with TRBD1. V shed 2 bases, J shed 4 bases, and the junction held 4 bases outside the gene matches. Germline V gene lookup returns CDR1 SGHNT and CDR2 YENEEA. The CDR3 extends over 15 amino acids. CDR3 sequence reads: CASSLRTGKNQPQHF. The CDR3 DNA reads TGTGCCAGCAGCTTACGGACAGGGAAGAATCAGCCCCAGCATTTT.

The rearrangement joins TRBV7-6 to TRBJ2-1, with 8 bases lining up with TRBD2. Per germline, CDR1 SGHVS and CDR2 FNYEAQ. The CDR3 is 16 amino acids. The V segment lost 11 bases and the J segment 3 bases; nucleotides outside the gene matches: 15. The CDR3 DNA sequence: TGTGCCTCAGCTTATCCGCCTAGCGGGCTCTACAATGAGCAGTTCTTC. This sequence encodes CASAYPPSGLYNEQFF.

The rearrangement joins TRBV27 to TRBJ2-5; D uncertain. The germline gives CDR1 MNHEY, CDR2 SMNVEV (reference sequence). This CDR3 has 11 amino acids. The V end lost 8 bases, the J end lost 7 bases, and 11 bases lay between the germline ends. In DNA form, the CDR3 reads TGTGCCAGCGCCGGTCCTGGGACCCAGTACTTC. Amino acids: CASAGPGTQYF.